This entry lists 13 T cell receptor beta chains sequenced from one sample in a study of blood T cell repertoires in COVID-19. Assay: immunoSEQ multiplex PCR; the TCRdb copy retains only in-frame clones and omits some. The table lists approximately 490,000 clones, more than 85% of them singletons. Sequencing input: PBMCs or T cells enriched from blood (not recorded which). These receptors came from a woman aged 60 to 75 who had recovered from COVID-19.

The sample holds one count of this clone. The chain uses TRBV12-3 or TRBV12-4 and TRBJ1-1; tentative D call: TRBD1 (5 bases). V was cut by 7 bases and J by 11 bases, with 20 bases left in between. The CDR3 is 13 amino acids. In nucleotides, the CDR3 is TGTGCCAGCACTCCCAACCGACCAGGGCGTGCTTTCTTT. Translation: CASTPNRPGRAFF.

J is TRBJ1-4 and V is TRBV30; 10 bases line up with TRBD1. Germline V CDR1 and CDR2: GTSNPN, SVGIG (reference sequence). The J segment lost 6 bases and the V segment lost 1 base, leaving 5 bases of the junction unmatched. This CDR3 is built from 15 residues. Here the CDR3 DNA reads TGTGCCTGGAGTGCCCCCGGGACAGGGGATGAAAAACTGTTTTTT. Protein sequence: CAWSAPGTGDEKLFF. Using reference TRBV30 and TRBJ1-4 for the parts outside the CDR3, the full variable domain is SQTIHQWPATLVQPVGSPLSLECTVEGTSNPNLYWYRQAAGRGLQLLFYSVGIGQISSEVPQNLSASRPQDRQFILSSKKLLLSDSGFYLCAWSAPGTGDEKLFFGSGTQLSVL.

The rearrangement joins TRBV11-3 to TRBJ2-7; D is undetermined. V lost 5 bases, J lost 2 bases, and 10 bases lay in between. Germline values: CDR1 SGHNT, CDR2 YENEEA. The CDR3 totals 13 residues. CDR3 sequence reads: CASSTRDTYEQYF. The CDR3 DNA follows: TGTGCCAGCAGCACGAGAGACACCTACGAGCAGTACTTC. Looking up the rest from reference TRBV11-3 and TRBJ2-7 gives the full variable domain: EAGVVQSPRYKIIEKKQPVAFWCNPISGHNTLYWYLQNLGQGPELLIRYENEEAVDDSQLPKDRFSAERLKGVDSTLKIQPAELGDSAVYLCASSTRDTYEQYFGPGTRLTVT.

This rearrangement joins TRBV19 to TRBJ2-6, with D perhaps TRBD2 (6 bases). Germline V gene sequence: CDR1 LNHDA, CDR2 SQIVND (reference sequence). Trimming removed 6 bases at V and 0 bases at J, with 15 bases between. CDR3 length equals 17 residues. In DNA, the CDR3 is TGTGCCAGTAGCCCCGGGACTGTGAGCTCTGGGGCCAACGTCCTGACTTTC. As protein: CASSPGTVSSGANVLTF. The entire variable domain, with the rest obtained from reference TRBV19 and TRBJ2-6, is as follows: DGGITQSPKYLFRKEGQNVTLSCEQNLNHDAMYWYRQDPGQGLRLIYYSQIVNDFQKGDIAEGYSVSREKKESFPLTVTSAQKNPTAFYLCASSPGTVSSGANVLTFGAGSRLTVL.

The rearrangement uses TRBV27 and TRBJ1-6; 8 bases align to TRBD1. The germline CDR1 and CDR2 sequences are MNHEY and SMNVEV (reference sequence). V trimming: 5 bases; J trimming: 11 bases; junction bases outside the gene matches: 11. The CDR3 length is 15 residues. This chain's CDR3 is CASSLRQGRRTPLHF. In DNA form, the CDR3 reads TGTGCCAGCAGTCTAAGACAGGGGCGGAGGACACCCCTCCACTTT.

This chain connects TRBV3-1 (or the pseudogene TRBV3-2) to TRBJ1-2, with 11 bases identical to TRBD1. CDR1 LGHDT and CDR2 YNNKEL come from the germline V gene (reference sequence). The V gene end was trimmed by 9 bases and the J gene end by 5 bases; junction bases not matched to a gene: 11. This CDR3 is 15 amino acids long. The CDR3 here is CASGKRGTGGYGYTF. CDR3 nucleotide sequence: TGTGCCAGTGGAAAAAGAGGGACAGGGGGATATGGCTACACCTTC.

This chain joins TRBV24-1 and TRBJ2-2, with a possible D match to TRBD1 (6 bases). The CDR3 runs to 15 residues. Deletions cut 4 bases from V and 6 bases from J, with 14 bases between. CDR1 and CDR2 (germline): KGHDR, SFDVKD. In nucleotides, the CDR3 is TGTGCCACCAGTGACGCCGGGACAACTTCCGGGGAGCTGTTTTTT. Its protein product is CATSDAGTTSGELFF.

V and J are TRBV19 and TRBJ2-3; no reliable D call. V lost 3 bases and J 1 base, leaving 8 bases between the germline ends. Germline values: CDR1 LNHDA, CDR2 SQIVND (reference sequence). The CDR3 extends over 14 amino acids. CDR3 amino acids: CASSIPQGTDTQYF. The DNA for the CDR3 is TGTGCCAGTAGTATCCCCCAGGGCACAGATACGCAGTATTTT.

The rearrangement uses TRBV3-1 (or the pseudogene TRBV3-2) and TRBJ2-5; 8 bases agree with TRBD1. Trimming at V came to 1 base and at J to 9 bases, leaving 7 bases not matched to a gene. The CDR3 consists of 14 residues. CDR1 and CDR2 from the germline V gene are LGHDT and YNNKEL (reference sequence). The CDR3 reads CASSQAATGDAQYF. The CDR3 DNA reads TGTGCCAGCAGCCAAGCAGCGACAGGGGATGCCCAGTACTTC.

The chain combines TRBV5-4 with TRBJ1-1; D is undetermined. Per the germline V gene, CDR1 is SGHNT and CDR2 is YYREEE (reference sequence). The CDR3 runs 16 residues. V was cut by 0 bases and J by 0 bases, with 12 bases left in between. In DNA, the CDR3 is TGTGCCAGCAGCTTGGATTCGGGGAGGCTGAACACTGAAGCTTTCTTT. Protein product: CASSLDSGRLNTEAFF.

The chain is built from TRBV19 and TRBJ1-5; no firm D call. Germline-derived CDR1 and CDR2 are LNHDA and SQIVND (reference sequence). V was clipped by 3 bases and J by 7 bases, with 7 bases between them. This CDR3 region has 12 residues. The CDR3 region is CASSIGRQPQHF. For the CDR3, the DNA is TGTGCCAGTAGTATCGGTCGACAGCCCCAGCATTTT. Full variable domain (rest looked up from reference TRBV19 and TRBJ1-5): DGGITQSPKYLFRKEGQNVTLSCEQNLNHDAMYWYRQDPGQGLRLIYYSQIVNDFQKGDIAEGYSVSREKKESFPLTVTSAQKNPTAFYLCASSIGRQPQHFGDGTRLSIL.

This clone appeared once. The chain has TRBV2 and TRBJ2-1; TRBD1 is a possible D gene (6 bases). CDR3 length: 15 residues. Germline CDR1 SNHLY, CDR2 FYNNEI. Trimming stripped 4 bases from V and 8 bases from J, with 18 bases between. The CDR3 coding sequence is TGTGCCAGCAGTGGGCCCCAGGGGACAATGGATGAGCAGTTCTTC. Protein sequence: CASSGPQGTMDEQFF.

The gene calls are TRBV15 and TRBJ1-5, with a weak D call TRBD1 (6 bases). The germline CDR1 and CDR2 sequences are LNHNV and YYDKDF (reference sequence). The V end was cut by 1 base, the J end by 6 bases, with 13 bases between. The CDR3 totals 15 residues. The CDR3 loop reads CATSRVTGFGQPQHF. Written as DNA, the CDR3 is TGTGCCACCAGCAGAGTTACAGGGTTCGGTCAGCCCCAGCATTTT.